This is a list of T cell receptor beta chains from one sample in a study of OX40 agonist ivuxolimab in advanced cancers. Sequencing was performed with immunoSEQ multiplex PCR; in TCRdb, only in-frame clones are kept and a portion is missing. The data show 25,000 to 35,000 clones, around 85% seen once. Sequences were derived from CD4+ or CD8+ T cells sorted from blood, sampled in a trial of the OX40 agonist ivuxolimab. The receptors shown here come from an adult with an advanced solid tumor such as melanoma, head and neck, liver or kidney cancer. Both conserved end residues are part of each CDR3. The D gene is left open where the match is weak. Clone size appears in some rows only: once, few, many, or a class for an expanded clone.

TRBV6-6	TRBJ1-1	TRBD1	NA	TGTGCCAGCAGTTCCCCCGCGGCAGGGGGCGCATTTGAAGCTTTCTTT	CASSSPAAGGAFEAFF
TRBV7-6	TRBJ1-1	TRBD1	NA	TGTGCCAGCAGCTTAGCGGTTGGACAGGGGGGGATGAACACTGAAGCTTTCTTT	CASSLAVGQGGMNTEAFF
TRBV6-5	TRBJ2-7	TRBD1	NA	TGTGCCGTGGACAGGGGTGACGAGCAGTACTTC	CAVDRGDEQYF
TRBV14	TRBJ2-7	NA	NA	TGTGCCAGCAGCCAATATCAGGGTAACCACGAGCAGTACTTC	CASSQYQGNHEQYF
TRBV15	TRBJ2-3	TRBD2	once	TGTGCCACCAGCCCCTACGGGGGGGCCCCAGATACGCAGTATTTT	CATSPYGGAPDTQYF
TRBV29-1	TRBJ2-2	NA	few	TGCAGCGTTGAAGCCCGAAGACTCGCGGGGCAGGGGAACACCGGGGAGCTGTTTTTT	CSVEARRLAGQGNTGELFF
TRBV5-1	TRBJ1-2	NA	NA	TGCGCCAGCAGCTTCGGAACAGGTGGCTATGGCTACACCTTC	CASSFGTGGYGYTF
TRBV4-1	TRBJ2-3	TRBD2	NA	TGCGCCAGCAGCCAAGTAGCGGGGGGCACAGATACGCAGTATTTT	CASSQVAGGTDTQYF
TRBV18	TRBJ1-6	NA	few	TGTGCCAGCTCACCAGAGACAGCGAATTCACCCCTCCACTTT	CASSPETANSPLHF
TRBV27	TRBJ1-2	TRBD1	NA	TGTGCCACCCAGGGGGCCTATGGCTACACCTTC	CATQGAYGYTF
TRBV6-5	TRBJ1-5	NA	NA	TGTGCCAGCAGTTACTCAGGGCAGGTAAATCAGCCCCAGCATTTT	CASSYSGQVNQPQHF
TRBV30	TRBJ2-1	NA	once	TGTGCCTGGTCCGAGTACAATGAGCAGTTCTTC	CAWSEYNEQFF
TRBV9	TRBJ2-3	NA	NA	TGTGCCAGCAGCCCGCCCGTGGGTCCACCAGATACGCAGTATTTT	CASSPPVGPPDTQYF
TRBV5-6	TRBJ1-5	NA	NA	TGTGCCAGCAGCTTGGGACAGAGCAATCAGCCCCAGCATTTT	CASSLGQSNQPQHF
TRBV6-5	TRBJ1-2	NA	NA	TGTGCCAGCAGTATAATGACAGCTGCGGGCGATGGCTACACCTTC	CASSIMTAAGDGYTF
TRBV4-2	TRBJ1-6	NA	once	TGTGCCAGCAGCCAAGATCCCCTCCAGGTTGGGAATTCACCCCTCCACTTT	CASSQDPLQVGNSPLHF